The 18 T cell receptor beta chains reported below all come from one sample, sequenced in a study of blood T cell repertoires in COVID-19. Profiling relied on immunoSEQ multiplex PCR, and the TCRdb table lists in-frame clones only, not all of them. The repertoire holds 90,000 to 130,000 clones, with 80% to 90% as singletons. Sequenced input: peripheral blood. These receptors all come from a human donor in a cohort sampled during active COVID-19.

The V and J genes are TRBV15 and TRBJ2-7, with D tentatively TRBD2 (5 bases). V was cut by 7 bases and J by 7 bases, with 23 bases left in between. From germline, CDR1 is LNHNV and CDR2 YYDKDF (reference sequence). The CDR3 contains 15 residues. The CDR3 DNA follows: TGTGCCACCAACAACCCCTCGGACCTCACGGGGGAGCAGTACTTC. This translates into CATNNPSDLTGEQYF.

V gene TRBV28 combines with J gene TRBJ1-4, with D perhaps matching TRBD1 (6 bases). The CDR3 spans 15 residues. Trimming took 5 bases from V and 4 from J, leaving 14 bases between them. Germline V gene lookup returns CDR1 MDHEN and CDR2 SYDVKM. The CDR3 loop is CASSLRQVLNEKLFF. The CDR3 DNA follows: TGTGCCAGCAGTCTCAGACAGGTCCTTAATGAAAAACTGTTTTTT.

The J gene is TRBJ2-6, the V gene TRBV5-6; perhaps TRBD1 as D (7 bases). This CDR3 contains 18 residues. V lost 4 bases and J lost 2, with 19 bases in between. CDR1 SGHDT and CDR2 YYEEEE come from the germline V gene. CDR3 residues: CASSLAGGRSAGANVLTF. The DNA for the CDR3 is TGTGCCAGCAGCCTTGCAGGGGGGAGGTCTGCTGGGGCCAACGTCCTGACTTTC.

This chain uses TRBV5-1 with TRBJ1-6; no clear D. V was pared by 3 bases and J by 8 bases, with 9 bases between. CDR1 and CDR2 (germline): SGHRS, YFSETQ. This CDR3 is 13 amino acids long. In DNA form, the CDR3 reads TGCGCCAGCAGCTCATTAGAGTATTCACCCCTCCACTTT. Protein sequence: CASSSLEYSPLHF.

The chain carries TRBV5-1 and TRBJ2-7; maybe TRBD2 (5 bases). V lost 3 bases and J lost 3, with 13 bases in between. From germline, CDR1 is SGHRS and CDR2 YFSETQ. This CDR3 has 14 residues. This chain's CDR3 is CASSSELTSYEQYF. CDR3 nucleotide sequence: TGCGCCAGCAGCTCCGAACTAACTAGCTACGAGCAGTACTTC. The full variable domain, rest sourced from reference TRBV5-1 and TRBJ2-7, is KAGVTQTPRYLIKTRGQQVTLSCSPISGHRSVSWYQQTPGQGLQFLFEYFSETQRNKGNFPGRFSGRQFSNSRSEMNVSTLELGDSALYLCASSSELTSYEQYFGPGTRLTVT.

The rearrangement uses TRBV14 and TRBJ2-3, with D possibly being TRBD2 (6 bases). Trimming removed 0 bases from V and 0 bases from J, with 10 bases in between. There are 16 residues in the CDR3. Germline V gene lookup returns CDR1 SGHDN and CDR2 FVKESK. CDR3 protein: CASSQDLRGSTDTQYF. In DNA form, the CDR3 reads TGTGCCAGCAGCCAAGATTTGCGGGGTAGCACAGATACGCAGTATTTT. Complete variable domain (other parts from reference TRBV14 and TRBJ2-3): EAGVTQFPSHSVIEKGQTVTLRCDPISGHDNLYWYRRVMGKEIKFLLHFVKESKQDESGMPNNRFLAERTGGTYSTLKVQPAELEDSGVYFCASSQDLRGSTDTQYFGPGTRLTVL.

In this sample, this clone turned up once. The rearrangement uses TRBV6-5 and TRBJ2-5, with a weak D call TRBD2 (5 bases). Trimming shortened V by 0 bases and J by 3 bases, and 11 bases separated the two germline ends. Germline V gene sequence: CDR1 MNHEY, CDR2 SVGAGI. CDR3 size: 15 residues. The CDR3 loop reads CASSYSGGLEETQYF. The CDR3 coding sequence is TGTGCCAGCAGTTACTCCGGCGGGTTGGAAGAGACCCAGTACTTC.

This CDR3 reads CASSLSSGFSHEQYF. The CDR3 DNA reads as TGTGCCAGCAGTTTATCGTCCGGGTTTAGCCACGAGCAGTACTTC. The J gene is TRBJ2-7, the V gene TRBV27, with D unclear. The germline gives CDR1 MNHEY, CDR2 SMNVEV (reference sequence). Trimming stripped 0 bases from V and 5 bases from J, with 14 bases between. The CDR3 loop spans 15 amino acids.

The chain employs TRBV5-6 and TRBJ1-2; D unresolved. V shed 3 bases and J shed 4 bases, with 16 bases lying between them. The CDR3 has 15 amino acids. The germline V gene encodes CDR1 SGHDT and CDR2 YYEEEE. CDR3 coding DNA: TGTGCCAGCAGCTCACAACGGGGTTTCCTCTATGGCTACACCTTC. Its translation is CASSSQRGFLYGYTF.

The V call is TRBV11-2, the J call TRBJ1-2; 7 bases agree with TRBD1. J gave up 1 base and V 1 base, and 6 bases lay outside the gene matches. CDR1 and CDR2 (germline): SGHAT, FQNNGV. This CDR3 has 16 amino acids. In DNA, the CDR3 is TGTGCCAGCAGCTTAGGAGGGACAGCGATTAACTATGGCTACACCTTC. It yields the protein CASSLGGTAINYGYTF. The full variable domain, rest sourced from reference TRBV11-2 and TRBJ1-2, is EAGVAQSPRYKIIEKRQSVAFWCNPISGHATLYWYQQILGQGPKLLIQFQNNGVVDDSQLPKDRFSAERLKGVDSTLKIQPAKLEDSAVYLCASSLGGTAINYGYTFGSGTRLTVV.

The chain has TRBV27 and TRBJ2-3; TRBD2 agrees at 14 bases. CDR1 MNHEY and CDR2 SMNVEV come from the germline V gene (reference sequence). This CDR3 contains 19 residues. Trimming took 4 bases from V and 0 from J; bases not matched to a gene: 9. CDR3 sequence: CASSYSWTSGGPSTDTQYF. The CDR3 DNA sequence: TGTGCCAGCAGTTACTCTTGGACTAGCGGGGGGCCTAGCACAGATACGCAGTATTTT.

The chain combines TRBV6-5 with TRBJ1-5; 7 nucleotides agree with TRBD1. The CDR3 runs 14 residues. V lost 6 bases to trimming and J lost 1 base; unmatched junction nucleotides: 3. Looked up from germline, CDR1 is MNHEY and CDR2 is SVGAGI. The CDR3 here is CASRGTVSNQPQHF. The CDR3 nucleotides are TGTGCCAGCAGGGGGACAGTCAGCAATCAGCCCCAGCATTTT.

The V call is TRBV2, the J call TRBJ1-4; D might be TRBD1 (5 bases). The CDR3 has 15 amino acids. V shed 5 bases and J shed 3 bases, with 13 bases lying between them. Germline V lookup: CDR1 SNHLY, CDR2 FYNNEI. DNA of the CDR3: TGTGCCAGCAGTCTCTCGGACACGCCTAATGAAAAACTGTTTTTT. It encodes CASSLSDTPNEKLFF.

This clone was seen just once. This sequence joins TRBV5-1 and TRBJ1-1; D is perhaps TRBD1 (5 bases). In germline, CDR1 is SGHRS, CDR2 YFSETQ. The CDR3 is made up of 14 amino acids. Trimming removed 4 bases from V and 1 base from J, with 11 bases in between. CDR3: CASSRPTGNTEAFF. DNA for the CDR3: TGCGCCAGCAGCAGACCCACAGGGAACACTGAAGCTTTCTTT. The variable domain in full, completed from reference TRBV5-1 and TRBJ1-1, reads KAGVTQTPRYLIKTRGQQVTLSCSPISGHRSVSWYQQTPGQGLQFLFEYFSETQRNKGNFPGRFSGRQFSNSRSEMNVSTLELGDSALYLCASSRPTGNTEAFFGQGTRLTVV.

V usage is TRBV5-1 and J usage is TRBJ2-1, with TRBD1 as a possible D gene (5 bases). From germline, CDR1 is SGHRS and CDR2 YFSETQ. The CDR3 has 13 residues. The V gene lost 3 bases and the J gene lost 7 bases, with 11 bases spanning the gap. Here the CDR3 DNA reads TGCGCCAGCAGCTCCAGGGATACGAATGAGCAGTTCTTC. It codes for CASSSRDTNEQFF.

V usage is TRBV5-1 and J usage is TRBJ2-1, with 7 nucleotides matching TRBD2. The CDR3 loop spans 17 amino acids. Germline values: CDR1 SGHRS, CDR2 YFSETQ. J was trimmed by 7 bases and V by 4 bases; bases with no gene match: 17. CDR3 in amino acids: CASSTPEKGGGLNEQFF. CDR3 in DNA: TGCGCCAGCAGCACCCCCGAAAAGGGCGGGGGACTTAATGAGCAGTTCTTC. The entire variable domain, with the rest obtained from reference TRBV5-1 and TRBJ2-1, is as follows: KAGVTQTPRYLIKTRGQQVTLSCSPISGHRSVSWYQQTPGQGLQFLFEYFSETQRNKGNFPGRFSGRQFSNSRSEMNVSTLELGDSALYLCASSTPEKGGGLNEQFFGPGTRLTVL.

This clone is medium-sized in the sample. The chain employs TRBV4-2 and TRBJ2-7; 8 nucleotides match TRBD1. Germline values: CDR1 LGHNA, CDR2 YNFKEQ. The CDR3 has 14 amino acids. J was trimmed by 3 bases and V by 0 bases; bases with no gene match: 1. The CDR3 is CASSQDTGGYEQYF. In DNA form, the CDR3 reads TGTGCCAGCAGCCAAGATACAGGGGGCTACGAGCAGTACTTC.

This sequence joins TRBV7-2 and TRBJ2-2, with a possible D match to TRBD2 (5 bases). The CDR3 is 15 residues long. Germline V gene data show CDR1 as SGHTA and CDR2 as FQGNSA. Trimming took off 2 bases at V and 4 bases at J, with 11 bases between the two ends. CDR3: CASSLSLRGTGELFF. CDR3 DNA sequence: TGTGCCAGCAGCTTAAGCCTACGGGGCACCGGGGAGCTGTTTTTT.